This TCR beta chain was obtained from a study of PD-L1 blockade in urothelial cancer. Overall study context: Of about 30 patients, almost 26 were males with bladder-origin urothelial cancer. Blood analysis occurred 3 weeks (second dose) and 6 weeks after treatment start.

Time point of the sample: peripheral blood 6 weeks after treatment start. Using immunoSEQ multiplex PCR, the repertoire was profiled, and TCRdb retains in-frame clones only, with some absent. The repertoire holds roughly 46,000 clones, with 70% to 85% as singletons. The sequences come from PBMCs, collected around atezolizumab (anti-PD-L1) treatment. This receptor was obtained from a man aged 45 to 65 with urothelial cancer.

In nucleotides, the CDR3 is TGCAGCGTGGAACAGGGTTGGACTGAAGCTTTCTTT. It translates to CSVEQGWTEAFF. The rearrangement joins TRBV29-1 to TRBJ1-1; D is perhaps TRBD1 (6 bases). The length of the CDR3 is 12 residues. V lost 6 bases to trimming and J lost 5 bases, with 13 bases between them. Germline values: CDR1 SQVTM, CDR2 ANQGSEA. Full variable domain (missing parts from reference TRBV29-1 and TRBJ1-1): SAVISQKPSRDICQRGTSLTIQCQVDSQVTMMFWYRQQPGQSLTLIATANQGSEATYESGFVIDKFPISRPNLTFSTLTVSNMSPEDSSIYLCSVEQGWTEAFFGQGTRLTVV.